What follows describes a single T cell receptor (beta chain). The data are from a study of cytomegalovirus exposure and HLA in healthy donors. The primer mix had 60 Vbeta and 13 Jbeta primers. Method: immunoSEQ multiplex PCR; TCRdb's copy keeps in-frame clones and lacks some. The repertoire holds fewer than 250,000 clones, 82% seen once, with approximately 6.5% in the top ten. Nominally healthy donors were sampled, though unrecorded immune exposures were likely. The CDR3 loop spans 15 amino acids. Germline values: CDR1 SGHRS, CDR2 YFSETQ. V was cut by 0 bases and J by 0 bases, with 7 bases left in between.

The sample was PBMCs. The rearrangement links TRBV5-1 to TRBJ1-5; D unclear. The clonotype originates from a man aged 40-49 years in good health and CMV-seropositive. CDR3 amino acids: CASSLDGNSNQPQHF. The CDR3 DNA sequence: TGCGCCAGCAGCTTGGACGGGAATAGCAATCAGCCCCAGCATTTT. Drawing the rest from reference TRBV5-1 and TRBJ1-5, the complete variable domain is KAGVTQTPRYLIKTRGQQVTLSCSPISGHRSVSWYQQTPGQGLQFLFEYFSETQRNKGNFPGRFSGRQFSNSRSEMNVSTLELGDSALYLCASSLDGNSNQPQHFGDGTRLSIL.